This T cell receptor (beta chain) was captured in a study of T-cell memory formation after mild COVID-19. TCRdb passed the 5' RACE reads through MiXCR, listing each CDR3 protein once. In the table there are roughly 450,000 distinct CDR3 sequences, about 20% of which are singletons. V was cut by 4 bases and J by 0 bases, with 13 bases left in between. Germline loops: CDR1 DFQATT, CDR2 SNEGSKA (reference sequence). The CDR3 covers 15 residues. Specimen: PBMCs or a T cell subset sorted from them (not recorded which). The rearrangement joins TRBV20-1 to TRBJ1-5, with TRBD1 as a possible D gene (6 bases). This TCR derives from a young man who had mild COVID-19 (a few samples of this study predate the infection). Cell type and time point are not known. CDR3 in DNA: TGCAGTGCTATCCGACAGGCGAATAGCAATCAGCCCCAGCATTTT. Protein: CSAIRQANSNQPQHF.